This T cell receptor beta chain stems from a study of cytomegalovirus exposure and HLA in healthy donors. Study overall: A prior study identified approximately 120 million unique TCR beta sequences from 180 million or so T cells. Researchers found that approximately 80% of about 400 genotyped donors fell within the Caucasian-associated ancestry cluster. Study-wide points: Earlier findings revealed that most TCR beta V segments proved productive either about 87% or about 30% of the time.

PCR was performed using 60 Vbeta and 13 Jbeta primers. Clones were sequenced by immunoSEQ multiplex PCR, and TCRdb holds only the in-frame ones, with some missing. The table records roughly 180,000 clones, just under 80% of them present only once. This CDR3 has 15 residues. Germline V gives CDR1 SGHRS, CDR2 YFSETQ. Trimming removed 1 base at V and 8 bases at J, with 18 bases between. Of note for this clone: No antigen is known for it.

This TCR came from a woman between 50 and 59 years old in good health and CMV-seropositive. V is TRBV5-1 and J is TRBJ1-1, with a tentative D call TRBD1 (5 bases). Sequences were obtained from PBMCs. The CDR3 DNA reads TGCGCCAGCAGCTTGACCACATTGCCCCCAGGGGAAGCTTTCTTT. Translation: CASSLTTLPPGEAFF.